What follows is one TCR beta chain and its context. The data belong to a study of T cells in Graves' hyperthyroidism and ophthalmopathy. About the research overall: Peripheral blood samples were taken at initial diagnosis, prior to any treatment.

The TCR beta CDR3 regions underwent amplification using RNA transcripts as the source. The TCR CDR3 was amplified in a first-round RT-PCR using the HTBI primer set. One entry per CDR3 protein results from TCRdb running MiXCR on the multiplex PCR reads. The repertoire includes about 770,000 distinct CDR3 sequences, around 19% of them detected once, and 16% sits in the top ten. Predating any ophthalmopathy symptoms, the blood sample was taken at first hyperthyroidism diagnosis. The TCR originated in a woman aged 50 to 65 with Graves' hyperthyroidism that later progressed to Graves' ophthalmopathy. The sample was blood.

CDR3: CASPQENTGELFF. The CDR3 bases are TGTGCCAGCCCACAGGAAAACACCGGGGAGCTGTTTTTT. This rearrangement joins TRBV7-6 to TRBJ2-2; D possibly corresponds to TRBD1 (5 bases). CDR1 is SGHVS, CDR2 FNYEAQ, per germline. The CDR3 is 13 amino acids. With 8 bases removed from V and 2 bases from J, the gap between germline ends came to 9 bases.